This is a list of T cell receptor beta chains from one sample in a study of technical replicates of blood from a few donors. The method was immunoSEQ multiplex PCR; TCRdb's version includes in-frame clones alone and lacks a portion of them. The data show roughly 72,000 clones, about 92% seen once. Material: T cells isolated from PBMCs. The receptor set was obtained from a human donor in good health. The CDR3 runs from the conserved cysteine through the conserved F or W. D genes are given only for firm matches. Not all rows give a size; the values are once, few, many and, for expanded clones, a class.

TRBJ1-5	NA	NA	TRBV9	CASSVGEGFANQPQHF	TGTGCCAGCAGCGTGGGGGAGGGATTCGCCAATCAGCCCCAGCATTTT
TRBJ2-2	NA	few	TRBV14	CASGGPSGSRGELFF	TGTGCCAGCGGGGGACCCTCCGGGAGTAGAGGGGAGCTGTTTTTT
TRBJ2-4	NA	NA	TRBV19	CASSIRTRGNIQYF	TGTGCCAGTAGTATCAGGACCAGGGGAAACATTCAGTACTTC
TRBJ1-1	NA	NA	TRBV30	CAWSVTLGDTEAFF	TGTGCCTGGAGTGTAACCCTCGGAGACACTGAAGCTTTCTTT
TRBJ2-2	NA	NA	TRBV6-1	CASSEARGDFPNTGELFF	TGTGCCAGCAGTGAAGCGCGCGGGGACTTCCCCAACACCGGGGAGCTGTTTTTT
TRBJ2-2	TRBD2	NA	TRBV10-2	CATLAGGSNTGELFF	TGCGCCACACTAGCGGGGGGCTCGAACACCGGGGAGCTGTTTTTT
TRBJ1-1	TRBD1	NA	TRBV18	CASSPPEGATEAFF	TGTGCCAGCTCACCTCCGGAGGGGGCCACTGAAGCTTTCTTT
TRBJ1-5	NA	NA	TRBV4-1	CASSRREGDSNQPQHF	TGCGCCAGCAGCCGCCGTGAAGGGGATAGCAATCAGCCCCAGCATTTT
TRBJ2-1	TRBD1	NA	TRBV7-9	CASSFAGTGIGNEQFF	TGTGCCAGCAGCTTCGCCGGGACAGGGATTGGAAATGAGCAGTTCTTC
TRBJ1-1	TRBD1	NA	TRBV27	CASSVGTGRGTEAFF	TGTGCCAGCAGTGTGGGGACAGGTAGAGGCACTGAAGCTTTCTTT
TRBJ1-1	TRBD1	NA	TRBV2	CASVQGASTEAFF	TGTGCCAGTGTACAGGGGGCGAGCACTGAAGCTTTCTTT
TRBJ2-5	NA	NA	TRBV9	CASSQGIETQYF	TGTGCCAGCAGCCAGGGGATAGAGACCCAGTACTTC
TRBJ2-3	NA	NA	TRBV4-3	CASSQDGGTDTQYF	TGCGCCAGCAGCCAAGACGGCGGGACGGATACGCAGTATTTT
TRBJ2-1	NA	once	TRBV7-3	CASSPTSPGLQPNEQFF	TGTGCCAGCAGCCCTACCTCACCGGGACTCCAACCAAATGAGCAGTTCTTC
TRBJ2-7	TRBD2	once	TRBV28	CASSLFHWTSGRHEQYF	TGTGCCAGCAGTTTGTTCCATTGGACTAGCGGGAGACACGAGCAGTACTTC
TRBJ2-1	TRBD2	NA	TRBV7-3	CASSKLAGGGEQFF	TGTGCCAGCAGCAAACTAGCGGGAGGAGGCGAGCAGTTCTTC
TRBJ2-2	NA	NA	TRBV4-2	CASSQDGRELFF	TGTGCCAGCAGCCAAGATGGCCGGGAGCTGTTTTTT
TRBJ2-1	TRBD2	NA	TRBV4-2	CASSQASGSSYNEQFF	TGTGCCAGCAGCCAAGCTAGCGGGAGCTCCTACAATGAGCAGTTCTTC
TRBJ2-7	TRBD1	NA	TRBV28	CASSFGDRYYEQYF	TGTGCCAGCAGTTTCGGGGACAGATATTACGAGCAGTACTTC
TRBJ2-7	NA	NA	TRBV28	CASSLGSVTYEQYF	TGTGCCAGCAGTTTAGGTTCAGTGACCTACGAGCAGTACTTC
TRBJ2-3	NA	NA	TRBV11-3	CASSLEKRTTDTQYF	TGTGCCAGCAGCTTAGAAAAGCGGACCACAGATACGCAGTATTTT
TRBJ1-2	NA	NA	TRBV19	CASSIRGANYGYTF	TGTGCCAGTAGTATACGGGGGGCCAACTATGGCTACACCTTC
TRBJ2-1	NA	NA	TRBV7-3	CASSPTGYSRNEQFF	TGTGCCAGCAGCCCCACCGGGTACTCAAGGAATGAGCAGTTCTTC
TRBJ2-5	TRBD2	NA	TRBV5-6	CASSFGGRQETQYF	TGTGCCAGCAGCTTCGGCGGGAGGCAAGAGACCCAGTACTTC
TRBJ2-5	TRBD2	NA	TRBV5-4	CASSLAGVPAGGETQYF	TGTGCCAGCAGCTTGGCCGGGGTTCCAGCGGGAGGAGAGACCCAGTACTTC
TRBJ2-2	NA	NA	TRBV21-1	CASSIYQGTNTGELFF	TGTGCCAGCAGCATCTATCAGGGAACGAATACCGGGGAGCTGTTTTTT
TRBJ2-7	NA	NA	TRBV2	CATRQQGMSLFYEQYF	TGTGCCACCCGCCAACAGGGTATGTCCTTATTCTACGAGCAGTACTTC
TRBJ2-7	TRBD2	NA	TRBV14	CASSPGLVPPYEQYF	TGTGCCAGCAGCCCGGGACTAGTACCTCCCTACGAGCAGTACTTC
TRBJ2-5	NA	NA	TRBV12-1	CASSFQGAGETQYF	TGTGCCAGCAGCTTCCAGGGGGCGGGGGAGACCCAGTACTTC
TRBJ2-3	TRBD2	NA	TRBV2	CASSSTRVREADTQYF	TGTGCCAGCAGTAGCACAAGGGTGCGGGAGGCAGATACGCAGTATTTT
TRBJ2-7	TRBD2	NA	TRBV7-9	CASSPLVAGLYEQYF	TGTGCCAGCAGCCCCCTCGTAGCGGGCCTTTACGAGCAGTACTTC
TRBJ1-4	NA	NA	TRBV19	CALGGGNGHEKLFF	TGTGCCTTGGGGGGGGGCAACGGTCATGAAAAACTGTTTTTT
TRBJ1-1	NA	NA	TRBV7-2	CASSSLGAGGTEAFF	TGTGCCAGCAGCTCATTGGGTGCGGGAGGGACTGAAGCTTTCTTT
TRBJ2-7	NA	NA	TRBV6-1	CAKARGHEQYF	TGTGCCAAGGCCAGGGGTCACGAGCAGTACTTC
TRBJ1-1	NA	NA	TRBV14	CASSPWNTEAFF	TGTGCCAGCAGCCCATGGAACACTGAAGCTTTCTTT
TRBJ2-5	NA	NA	TRBV7-7	CASSTTGLIQETQYF	TGTGCCAGCAGTACGACTGGACTTATCCAAGAGACCCAGTACTTC
TRBJ2-7	NA	NA	TRBV27	CASSLTAGLPSYEQYF	TGTGCCAGCAGTTTAACCGCTGGGCTGCCCTCCTACGAGCAGTACTTC
TRBJ1-1	NA	few	TRBV6-5	CASSLQGNEAFF	TGTGCCAGCAGTTTACAGGGAAATGAAGCTTTCTTT
TRBJ1-2	NA	once	TRBV28	CASSLRSSGIYGYTF	TGTGCCAGCAGTTTACGGTCTTCGGGGATCTATGGCTACACCTTC
TRBJ1-1	NA	few	TRBV5-4	CASSYRNTEAFF	TGTGCCAGCAGCTACAGGAACACTGAAGCTTTCTTT
TRBJ1-2	NA	NA	TRBV7-9	CASSQWDIWGTF	TGTGCCAGCAGCCAGTGGGACATCTGGGGCACCTTC
TRBJ1-1	TRBD1	NA	TRBV11-3	CASSAGGAFNTEAFF	TGTGCCAGCAGCGCAGGGGGCGCATTTAACACTGAAGCTTTCTTT
TRBJ2-7	TRBD2	NA	TRBV29-1	CSVDVAGGYEQYF	TGCAGCGTTGATGTAGCGGGAGGGTACGAGCAGTACTTC
TRBJ1-2	TRBD1	NA	TRBV5-5	CASSLEGAPGYTF	TGTGCCAGCAGCTTGGAGGGGGCGCCTGGCTACACCTTC
TRBJ1-1	NA	NA	TRBV5-4	CASRKEYLEGTEAFF	TGTGCCAGCAGGAAGGAGTATTTGGAGGGCACTGAAGCTTTCTTT
TRBJ2-3	NA	NA	TRBV7-2	CASSSAGDTQYF	TGTGCCAGCAGCTCGGCAGGGGATACGCAGTATTTT
TRBJ2-7	TRBD2	NA	TRBV10-3	CAIREDGGLVYEQYF	TGTGCCATCAGGGAAGACGGGGGGTTGGTCTACGAGCAGTACTTC